This T cell receptor beta chain was recovered during a study of regulatory T cells in long-lasting Graves disease. Time point noted: newly diagnosed GD, antithyroid drugs for less than 3 months. There was RNA extracted from PBMCs, and the TCR library was made from it. This clonotype came up many times. The CDR3 length is 15 residues. V shed 7 bases and J 0 bases; nucleotides not matched to a gene: 11. Germline V lookup: CDR1 SQVTM, CDR2 ANQGSEA. CDR3-region Arm-PCR and iRepertoire HTBI primers produced the TCR beta libraries. As processed by the authors: Identified segments across samples numbered more than 55 TRBV and more than 11 TRBJ. TCRdb passed the multiplex PCR reads through MiXCR, listing each CDR3 protein once. TCRdb assigned the V and J calls; the authors' analysis was not used. The sample lists 620,000 or so distinct CDR3 sequences; less than 20% were seen once. The same specimen was also included in a second study, on T cells in Graves' hyperthyroidism and ophthalmopathy.

The source was peripheral blood mononuclear cells (PBMCs), collected at new diagnosis, from a patient treated with antithyroid drugs. The receptor comes from a woman aged 25 to 39 with Graves disease. V usage is TRBV29-1 and J usage is TRBJ2-7, with 8 bases matching TRBD2. The CDR3 is CSALLLAAGSYEQYF. DNA for the CDR3: TGCAGCGCTCTACTACTAGCGGCCGGCTCCTACGAGCAGTACTTC.